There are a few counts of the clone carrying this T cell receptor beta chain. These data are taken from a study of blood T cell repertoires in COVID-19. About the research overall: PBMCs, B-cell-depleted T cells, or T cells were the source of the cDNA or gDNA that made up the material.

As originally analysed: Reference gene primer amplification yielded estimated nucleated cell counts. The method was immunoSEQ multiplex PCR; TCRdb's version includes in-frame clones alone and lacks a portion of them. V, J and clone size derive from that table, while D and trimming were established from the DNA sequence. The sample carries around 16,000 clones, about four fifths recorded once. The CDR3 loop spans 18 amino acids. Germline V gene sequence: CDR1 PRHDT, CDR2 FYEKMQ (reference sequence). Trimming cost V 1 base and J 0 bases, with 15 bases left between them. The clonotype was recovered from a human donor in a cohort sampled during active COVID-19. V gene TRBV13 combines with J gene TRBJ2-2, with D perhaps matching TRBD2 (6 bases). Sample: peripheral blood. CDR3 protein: CASSLAGEAPANTGELFF. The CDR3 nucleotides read TGTGCCAGCAGCTTAGCGGGAGAGGCCCCCGCGAACACCGGGGAGCTGTTTTTT.